This T cell receptor beta chain was identified during a study of spatial heterogeneity in lung cancer. Study background: Among detected sequences, beta-chain ones consistently exceeded alpha-chain ones in number.

The V segment lost 0 bases and the J segment 4 bases; nucleotides outside the gene matches: 5. Germline V gives CDR1 LGHNA, CDR2 YSLEER. This CDR3 contains 16 residues. TCRdb analysed the 5' RACE reads with MiXCR anew, one entry per CDR3 protein. Of tens of thousands of distinct CDR3 sequences in the sample, under 6.5% were seen once. Time point indicated: sample taken at primary tumor resection. Extraction of whole RNA from tumor, nontumor lung or frozen PBMC preceded unsorted sequencing. More than 70 TRACERx patients with early, untreated non-small cell lung cancer donated samples. This clonotype was observed at least ten times. Its antigen is not identified. General observations from the study: Blood carried ubiquitous expanded tumor TCRs more at resection than follow-up.

The origin of this receptor is a male donor with early-stage non-small cell lung cancer. Here the sequenced sample was PBMCs, taken at surgery. J is TRBJ2-3 and V is TRBV4-3; 9 bases fit TRBD1. Here the CDR3 reads CASSQEGQGFPDTQYF. In DNA form, the CDR3 reads TGCGCCAGCAGCCAAGAGGGACAGGGTTTCCCAGATACGCAGTATTTT.